Below, one T cell receptor (beta chain) is given with its context. V was pared by 0 bases and J by 4 bases, with 6 bases between. This CDR3 spans 14 amino acids. From germline, CDR1 is MNHEY and CDR2 SMNVEV (reference sequence). These data belong to a study of shared clonotypes between healthy human individuals. Profiled with immunoSEQ multiplex PCR; TCRdb holds only in-frame clones, not every one. The sample includes around 2,100,000 clones, roughly 95% of them seen just once. Naivety among CD8 cells was defined by CD45RO negativity and positive CCR7 selection, thereby excluding terminally differentiated effector memory CD45RA+ cells.

The chain recombines TRBV27 with TRBJ2-2, with D uncertain. The TCR originated in a man aged 18 to 35 in good health. The material sequenced was naive CD8+ T cells sorted from blood. This CDR3 reads CASSLSPSTGELFF. DNA for the CDR3: TGTGCCAGCAGTTTATCCCCCTCCACCGGGGAGCTGTTTTTT.